Below, 9 T cell receptor beta chains from the same sample are listed, as sequenced in a study. TCRdb used MiXCR to reprocess the 5' RACE reads, holding one entry per CDR3 protein. The table includes tens of thousands of distinct CDR3 sequences, approximately 17% detected once. Input material: naive CD4+ T cells sorted from a lymph node. Subset specified: naive CD4+ T cells, CD4+CD45RA+CD25-. These receptors were obtained from a female donor with breast cancer.

The chain carries TRBV12-3 or TRBV12-4 and TRBJ1-5, with D hard to call. Trimming left V 3 bases short and J 7 bases short, with 7 bases between. This CDR3 has 12 amino acids. The CDR3 nucleotides read TGTGCCAGCAGTTTCTATAGCCAGCCCCAGCATTTT. Translating it yields CASSFYSQPQHF.

This clonotype has a count of ten or more. V and J are TRBV20-1 and TRBJ1-3; perhaps TRBD1 as D (6 bases). This CDR3 contains 18 residues. Germline V gives CDR1 DFQATT, CDR2 SNEGSKA (reference sequence). V shed 6 bases and J shed 4 bases, with 28 bases lying between them. The CDR3 reads CSAARGWGQGSSGNTIYF. Written as DNA, the CDR3 is TGCAGTGCCGCGCGTGGTTGGGGGCAGGGAAGTTCGGGAAACACCATATATTTT.

The sample holds a few counts of this clonotype. The chain couples TRBV7-8 to TRBJ1-6; 7 nucleotides align to TRBD1. Germline V gene sequence: CDR1 SGHVS, CDR2 FQNEAQ. The junction had 12 bases not matched to a gene; V was cut back by 3 bases and J by 7 bases. The CDR3 is 17 residues long. This CDR3 is CASSFLNRGDLNSPLHF. The CDR3, as DNA: TGTGCCAGCAGCTTCCTGAACAGGGGCGATTTGAATTCACCCCTCCACTTT. Based on the CDR3 plus reference TRBV7-8 and TRBJ1-6, the full variable domain is GAGVSQSPRYKVAKRGQDVALRCDPISGHVSLFWYQQALGQGPEFLTYFQNEAQLDKSGLPSDRFFAERPEGSVSTLKIQRTQQEDSAVYLCASSFLNRGDLNSPLHFGNGTRLTVT.

This clonotype was counted a few times. V usage is TRBV24-1 and J usage is TRBJ2-1, with TRBD2 identical over 7 bases. Germline-derived CDR1 and CDR2 are KGHDR and SFDVKD. The length of the CDR3 is 13 residues. With 4 bases clipped from V and 9 bases from J, the junction kept 5 bases outside the gene matches. CDR3 amino acids: CATSDRLAGEQFF. CDR3 sequence (DNA): TGTGCCACCAGTGACCGACTAGCTGGTGAGCAGTTCTTC.

In this sample, this clonotype turned up a few times. This chain uses TRBV2 with TRBJ1-6; 8 bases agree with TRBD1. The V segment lost 7 bases and the J segment 8 bases; nucleotides outside the gene matches: 7. Per germline, CDR1 SNHLY and CDR2 FYNNEI. This CDR3 comprises 14 residues. The CDR3 is CASKGDRRDSPLHF. CDR3 in DNA: TGTGCCAGCAAGGGGGACAGGAGAGATTCACCCCTCCACTTT.

This clonotype was counted at least ten times. This sequence joins TRBV7-2 and TRBJ1-1; tentatively, D is TRBD1 (6 bases). The CDR3 is made up of 15 amino acids. V was trimmed by 2 bases and J by 6 bases, leaving 16 bases between them. Looked up from germline, CDR1 is SGHTA and CDR2 is FQGNSA. The CDR3 protein is CASSLSTGRGAEAFF. CDR3 DNA sequence: TGTGCCAGCAGCTTAAGCACAGGGCGGGGCGCTGAAGCTTTCTTT.

This clonotype was seen many times. The J gene is TRBJ2-7, the V gene TRBV5-5; TRBD1 matches 12 bases. Germline CDR1 is SGHKS and CDR2 is YYEKEE (reference sequence). The CDR3 totals 16 residues. Unmatched junction bases numbered 7, after V lost 3 bases and J lost 3 bases. The CDR3 protein is CASSSAGTGGVYEQYF. The CDR3 coding sequence is TGTGCCAGCAGCTCTGCGGGGACAGGGGGCGTCTACGAGCAGTACTTC.

This clonotype was found a few times. The CDR3 protein is CASQLGPGELFF. The CDR3 coding sequence is TGTGCCAGCCAACTGGGGCCTGGGGAGCTGTTTTTT. The V gene is TRBV7-9, the J gene TRBJ2-2; D perhaps matches TRBD1 (5 bases). V shed 8 bases and J shed 8 bases, with 12 bases lying between them. CDR1 is SEHNR and CDR2 is FQNEAQ in the germline V gene (reference sequence). This CDR3 has 12 amino acids.

This clonotype was recorded many times. The genes are TRBV20-1 and TRBJ1-3; D ambiguous. Looked up from germline, CDR1 is DFQATT and CDR2 is SNEGSKA (reference sequence). This CDR3 is 13 amino acids long. V was clipped by 3 bases and J by 2 bases, with 8 bases between them. The CDR3 DNA reads as TGCAGTGCTAGCCCGGAGGCTGGAAACACCATATATTTT. The encoded protein is CSASPEAGNTIYF.